One and the same sample provided the 17 T cell receptor beta chains below, sequenced in a study of response to subunit inactivated influenza vaccine. TCRdb fed the RT-PCR reads into MiXCR, producing one record per CDR3 protein. The table lists approximately 700,000 distinct CDR3 sequences, approximately 14% of them singletons. Material: PBMCs from blood, obtained 12 days after vaccination. Receptor source: a man in his forties or fifties who received an inactivated influenza vaccine.

This clonotype was recorded a few times. The rearrangement uses TRBV20-1 and TRBJ2-5; D is unresolved. CDR1 DFQATT and CDR2 SNEGSKA come from the germline V gene (reference sequence). Trimming stripped 0 bases from V and 1 base from J, with 12 bases between. The CDR3 runs to 15 residues. CDR3 sequence reads: CSARDAATGQETQYF. As DNA, the CDR3 is TGCAGTGCTAGAGATGCCGCGACTGGCCAAGAGACCCAGTACTTC.

The chain carries TRBV11-2 and TRBJ2-2; 7 bases match TRBD2. The CDR3 sequence is 16 residues long. The germline CDR1 and CDR2 sequences are SGHAT and FQNNGV. V was pared by 5 bases and J by 2 bases, with 8 bases of the junction left unmatched. The CDR3: CASSPGSGSNTGELFF. The CDR3 DNA sequence: TGTGCCAGCAGCCCTGGTAGCGGGTCTAACACCGGGGAGCTGTTTTTT.

This clonotype was observed many times. The chain employs TRBV4-2 and TRBJ2-5, with 7 bases aligning to TRBD2. From germline, CDR1 is LGHNA and CDR2 YNFKEQ. This CDR3 is 14 amino acids long. The junction had 9 bases not matched to a gene; V was cut back by 6 bases and J by 5 bases. CDR3 loop: CASSAAGVGETQYF. CDR3 nucleotide sequence: TGTGCCAGCAGTGCGGCGGGAGTGGGGGAGACCCAGTACTTC.

The chain has TRBV12-3 or TRBV12-4 and TRBJ2-5, with 10 bases aligning to TRBD2. The CDR3 runs 16 residues. After removal of 3 bases from V and 4 bases from J, the junction contained 8 bases not matched to a gene. CDR3 amino acids: CASSLSEASGGETQYF. CDR3 nucleotide sequence: TGTGCCAGCAGTTTGTCCGAGGCTAGCGGGGGAGAGACCCAGTACTTC.

The CDR3 here is CASSPGQGSPLHF. DNA of the CDR3: TGTGCCAGCAGCCCCGGACAAGGTTCACCCCTCCACTTT. The chain couples TRBV6-1 to TRBJ1-6; possibly TRBD1 for D (5 bases). CDR1 is MNHNS, CDR2 SASEGT, per germline. The CDR3 is 13 amino acids. Trimming stripped 6 bases from V and 9 bases from J, with 12 bases between.

J is TRBJ2-7 and V is TRBV24-1, with 7 bases aligning to TRBD2. The V and J ends lost 3 bases and 3 bases, in that order; junction bases with no gene match: 13. Germline V gives CDR1 KGHDR, CDR2 SFDVKD. The CDR3 is 17 amino acids. The CDR3: CATSDLRGIPGGYEQYF. CDR3 nucleotide sequence: TGTGCCACCAGTGATCTGCGGGGGATACCCGGGGGCTACGAGCAGTACTTC.

V usage is TRBV20-1 and J usage is TRBJ2-1; D is unclear. V lost 6 bases and J lost 1, with 16 bases in between. Germline V lookup: CDR1 DFQATT, CDR2 SNEGSKA (reference sequence). The CDR3 extends over 15 amino acids. CDR3 sequence (DNA): TGCAGTGCCGAATCCGTTTCTATATCCTACAATGAGCAGTTCTTC. Encoded protein: CSAESVSISYNEQFF.

The gene calls are TRBV5-6 and TRBJ1-2; TRBD1 might be the D (5 bases). CDR3 size: 16 residues. Between the trimmed V and J ends, which lost 0 bases and 0 bases, there was a span of 12 bases. The germline V gene has CDR1 SGHDT and CDR2 YYEEEE. CDR3 in amino acids: CASSLGGFGANYGYTF. In DNA form, the CDR3 reads TGTGCCAGCAGCTTGGGGGGGTTTGGAGCTAACTATGGCTACACCTTC. Supplemented by reference TRBV5-6 and TRBJ1-2, the full variable domain reads DAGVTQSPTHLIKTRGQQVTLRCSPKSGHDTVSWYQQALGQGPQFIFQYYEEEERQRGNFPDRFSGHQFPNYSSELNVNALLLGDSALYLCASSLGGFGANYGYTFGSGTRLTVV.

This chain uses TRBV20-1 with TRBJ2-4; D gene uncertain. Germline values: CDR1 DFQATT, CDR2 SNEGSKA (reference sequence). V was cut by 2 bases and J by 6 bases, with 20 bases left in between. The CDR3 contains 16 residues. The chain's CDR3 is CSARTSTPVRVNIQYF. For the CDR3, the DNA is TGCAGTGCTAGAACCTCCACCCCCGTAAGGGTAAACATTCAGTACTTC.

This clonotype was detected a few times. The chain links TRBV4-2 to TRBJ2-2; D uncertain. Per the germline V gene, CDR1 is LGHNA and CDR2 is YNFKEQ. This CDR3 is built from 15 residues. Trimming stripped 0 bases from V and 6 bases from J, with 11 bases between. CDR3 sequence reads: CASSQDAFSSGELFF. The CDR3 region has the DNA TGTGCCAGCAGCCAAGACGCCTTTTCTTCCGGGGAGCTGTTTTTT.

The rearrangement links TRBV12-3 or TRBV12-4 to TRBJ1-5; D gene ambiguous. The CDR3 sequence is 13 residues long. V was clipped by 6 bases and J by 0 bases, with 6 bases between them. This CDR3 reads CASRYTSNQPQHF. CDR3 bases: TGTGCCAGCAGATACACTAGCAATCAGCCCCAGCATTTT.

There are a few counts of this clonotype. The rearrangement links TRBV6-1 to TRBJ2-3, with 8 bases that match TRBD2. This CDR3 is 15 amino acids long. Germline V CDR1 and CDR2: MNHNS, SASEGT. The V gene end was trimmed by 5 bases and the J gene end by 4 bases; junction bases not matched to a gene: 8. This CDR3 is CASSRGRGAADTQYF. CDR3 coding DNA: TGTGCCAGCAGTCGGGGGCGGGGGGCCGCAGATACGCAGTATTTT.

This clonotype turned up a few times. The V call is TRBV5-5, the J call TRBJ2-7, with D possibly TRBD2 on 6 matching bases. The CDR3 spans 14 residues. CDR1 is SGHKS, CDR2 YYEKEE, per germline (reference sequence). Trimming pared 3 bases from V and 5 bases from J, leaving 15 bases between. The CDR3 bases are TGTGCCAGCAGCTGGCAGGAGGGGATCAACGAGCAGTACTTC. It specifies CASSWQEGINEQYF.

This clonotype has at least ten counts. The chain links TRBV3-1 to TRBJ2-5, with D possibly being TRBD2 (5 bases). The germline V gene encodes CDR1 LGHDT and CDR2 YNNKEL (reference sequence). The CDR3 is 15 residues long. Trimming cost V 2 bases and J 4 bases, with 14 bases left between them. In DNA form, the CDR3 reads TGTGCCAGCAGCCAAAGAGGACTCCCGGGAGAGACCCAGTACTTC. Amino acid sequence: CASSQRGLPGETQYF.

There are a few counts of this clonotype. This sequence joins TRBV20-1 and TRBJ2-7; 12 positions match TRBD2. This CDR3 spans 17 amino acids. V trimming: 2 bases; J trimming: 1 base; junction bases outside the gene matches: 9. The V gene's germline CDR1 is DFQATT and CDR2 SNEGSKA (reference sequence). The CDR3 DNA follows: TGCAGTGCTAGACGCGGACTAGCGGGATTTGGTTCCTACGAGCAGTACTTC. Translating gives CSARRGLAGFGSYEQYF.

This clonotype has only a few counts. The chain employs TRBV25-1 and TRBJ1-6; 7 bases fit TRBD1. Germline-derived CDR1 and CDR2 are MGHDK and SYGVNS. V lost 6 bases to trimming and J lost 9 bases; unmatched junction nucleotides: 8. This CDR3 comprises 14 residues. This CDR3 is CASSRQGKGSPLHF. DNA for the CDR3: TGTGCCAGCAGCAGACAGGGAAAAGGTTCACCCCTCCACTTT.

This chain connects TRBV5-1 to TRBJ2-1; D not certain. Germline V lookup: CDR1 SGHRS, CDR2 YFSETQ. This CDR3 has 15 residues. V lost 0 bases and J 10 bases, leaving 17 bases between the germline ends. The CDR3 sequence is CASSLGARSLAEQFF. In DNA form, the CDR3 reads TGCGCCAGCAGCTTGGGGGCTAGGTCCTTAGCCGAGCAGTTCTTC.